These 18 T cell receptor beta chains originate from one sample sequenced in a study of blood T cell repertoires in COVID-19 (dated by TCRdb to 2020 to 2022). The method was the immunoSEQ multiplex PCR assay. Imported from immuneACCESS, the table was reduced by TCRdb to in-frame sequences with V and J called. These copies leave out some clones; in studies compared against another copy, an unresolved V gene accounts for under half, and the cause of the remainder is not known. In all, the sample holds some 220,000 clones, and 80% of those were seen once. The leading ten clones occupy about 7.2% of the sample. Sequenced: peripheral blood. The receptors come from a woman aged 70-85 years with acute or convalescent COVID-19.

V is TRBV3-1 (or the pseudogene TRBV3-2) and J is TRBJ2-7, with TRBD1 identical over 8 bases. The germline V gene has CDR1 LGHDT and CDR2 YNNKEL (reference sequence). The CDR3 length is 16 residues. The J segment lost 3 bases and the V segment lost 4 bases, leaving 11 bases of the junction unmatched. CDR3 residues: CASSRRRTGSNYEQYF. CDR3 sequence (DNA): TGTGCCAGCAGCCGGAGAAGGACAGGGTCTAACTACGAGCAGTACTTC.

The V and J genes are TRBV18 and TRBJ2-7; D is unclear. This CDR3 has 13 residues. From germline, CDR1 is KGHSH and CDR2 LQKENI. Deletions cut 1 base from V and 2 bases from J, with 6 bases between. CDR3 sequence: CASSPLAAYEQYF. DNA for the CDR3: TGTGCCAGCTCACCACTAGCCGCCTACGAGCAGTACTTC.

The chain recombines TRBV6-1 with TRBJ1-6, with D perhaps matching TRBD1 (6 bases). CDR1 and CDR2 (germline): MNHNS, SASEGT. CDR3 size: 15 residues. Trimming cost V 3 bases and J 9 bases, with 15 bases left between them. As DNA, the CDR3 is TGTGCCAGCAGTGAGCCAGGGGATGGTACTTCACCCCTCCACTTT. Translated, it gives CASSEPGDGTSPLHF.

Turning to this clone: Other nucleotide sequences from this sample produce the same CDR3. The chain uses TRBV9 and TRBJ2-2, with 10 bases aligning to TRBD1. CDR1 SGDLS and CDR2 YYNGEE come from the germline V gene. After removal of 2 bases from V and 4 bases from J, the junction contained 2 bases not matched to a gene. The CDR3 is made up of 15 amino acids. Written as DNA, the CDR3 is TGTGCCAGCAGCGTCCGGGACAGGGGCACCGGGGAGCTGTTTTTT. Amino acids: CASSVRDRGTGELFF.

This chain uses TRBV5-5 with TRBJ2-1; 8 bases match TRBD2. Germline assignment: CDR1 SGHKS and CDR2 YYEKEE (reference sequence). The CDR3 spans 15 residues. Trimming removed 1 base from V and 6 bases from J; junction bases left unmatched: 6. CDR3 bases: TGTGCCAGCAGCTTGCCCCGGGGGGGGAGCAATGAGCAGTTCTTC. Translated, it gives CASSLPRGGSNEQFF.

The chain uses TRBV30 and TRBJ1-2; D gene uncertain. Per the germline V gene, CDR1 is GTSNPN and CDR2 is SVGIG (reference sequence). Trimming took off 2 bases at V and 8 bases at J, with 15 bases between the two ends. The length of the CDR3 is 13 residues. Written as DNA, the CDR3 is TGTGCCTGGAGTACCTACTATGTTGGCGGCTACACCTTC. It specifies CAWSTYYVGGYTF.

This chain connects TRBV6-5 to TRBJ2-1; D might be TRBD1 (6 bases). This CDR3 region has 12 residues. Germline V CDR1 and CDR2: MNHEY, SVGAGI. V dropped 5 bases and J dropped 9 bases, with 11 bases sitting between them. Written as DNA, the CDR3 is TGTGCCAGCAGTAAGACGACAGGTGAGCAGTTCTTC. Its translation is CASSKTTGEQFF.

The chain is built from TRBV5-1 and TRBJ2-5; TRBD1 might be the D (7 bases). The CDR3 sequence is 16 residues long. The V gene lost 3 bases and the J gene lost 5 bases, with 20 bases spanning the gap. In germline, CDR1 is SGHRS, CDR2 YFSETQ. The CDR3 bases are TGCGCCAGCAGCTCCCTCCCCAGGGGGGCGGAGGAGACCCAGTACTTC. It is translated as CASSSLPRGAEETQYF.

The CDR3 DNA is TGTGCCAGCAGCGTAGAAGTTTGGCGACGGGGGGTTCCAACTAATGAAAAACTGTTTTTT. It translates to CASSVEVWRRGVPTNEKLFF. The chain couples TRBV9 to TRBJ1-4, with TRBD1 as a possible D gene (5 bases). Germline CDR1 is SGDLS and CDR2 is YYNGEE. V lost 0 bases to trimming and J lost 0 bases, with 21 bases between them. The CDR3 spans 20 residues.

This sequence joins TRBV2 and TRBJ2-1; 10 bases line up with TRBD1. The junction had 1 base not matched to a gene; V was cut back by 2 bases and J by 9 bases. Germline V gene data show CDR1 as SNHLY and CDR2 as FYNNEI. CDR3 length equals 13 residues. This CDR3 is CASSEWDRGEQFF. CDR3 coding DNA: TGTGCCAGCAGTGAATGGGACAGGGGTGAGCAGTTCTTC.

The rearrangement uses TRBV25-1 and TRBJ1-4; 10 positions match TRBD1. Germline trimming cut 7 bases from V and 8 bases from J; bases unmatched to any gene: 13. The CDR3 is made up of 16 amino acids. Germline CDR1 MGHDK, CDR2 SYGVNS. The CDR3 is CASTWTDRGRGEKLFF. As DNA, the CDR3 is TGTGCCAGCACCTGGACCGACAGGGGGCGAGGGGAAAAACTGTTTTTT.

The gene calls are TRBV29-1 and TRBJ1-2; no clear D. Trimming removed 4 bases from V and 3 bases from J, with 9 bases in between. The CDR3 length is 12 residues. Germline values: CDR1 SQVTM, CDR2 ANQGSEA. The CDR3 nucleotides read TGCAGCGTTGTTACCAGCGACTATGGCTACACCTTC. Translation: CSVVTSDYGYTF. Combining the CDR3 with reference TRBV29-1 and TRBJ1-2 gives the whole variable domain SAVISQKPSRDICQRGTSLTIQCQVDSQVTMMFWYRQQPGQSLTLIATANQGSEATYESGFVIDKFPISRPNLTFSTLTVSNMSPEDSSIYLCSVVTSDYGYTFGSGTRLTVV.

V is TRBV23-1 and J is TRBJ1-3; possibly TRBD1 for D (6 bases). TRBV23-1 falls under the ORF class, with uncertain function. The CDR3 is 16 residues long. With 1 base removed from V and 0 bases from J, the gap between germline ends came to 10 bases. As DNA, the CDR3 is TGCGCCAGCAGTCAATTGTGGACAGACTCTGGAAACACCATATATTTT. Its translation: CASSQLWTDSGNTIYF.

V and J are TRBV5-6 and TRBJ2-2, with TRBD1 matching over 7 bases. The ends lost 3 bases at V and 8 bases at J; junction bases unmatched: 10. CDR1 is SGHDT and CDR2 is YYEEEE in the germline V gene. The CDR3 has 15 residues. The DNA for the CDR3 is TGTGCCAGCAGCTCCGGGACAGCGGCCCCGGGGGAGCTGTTTTTT. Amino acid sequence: CASSSGTAAPGELFF.

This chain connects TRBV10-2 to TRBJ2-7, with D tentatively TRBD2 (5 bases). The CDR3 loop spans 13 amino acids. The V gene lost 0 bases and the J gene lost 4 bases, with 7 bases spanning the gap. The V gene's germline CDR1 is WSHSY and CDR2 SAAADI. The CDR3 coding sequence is TGCGCCAGCAGTGAGTCGAGGGCTTACGAGCAGTACTTC. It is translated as CASSESRAYEQYF.

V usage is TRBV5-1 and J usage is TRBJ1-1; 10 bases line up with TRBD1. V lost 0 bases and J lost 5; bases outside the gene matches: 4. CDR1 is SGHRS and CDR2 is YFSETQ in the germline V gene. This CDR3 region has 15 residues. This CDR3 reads CASSLEGQGRTEAFF. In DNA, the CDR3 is TGCGCCAGCAGCTTGGAGGGACAGGGGAGGACTGAAGCTTTCTTT.

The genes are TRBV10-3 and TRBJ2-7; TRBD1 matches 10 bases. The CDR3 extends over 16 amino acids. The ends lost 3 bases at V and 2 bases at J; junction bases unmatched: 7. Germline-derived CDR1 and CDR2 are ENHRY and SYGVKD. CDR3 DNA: TGTGCCATCAGTGATCCGGGACAGGGGAACGCCTACGAGCAGTACTTC. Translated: CAISDPGQGNAYEQYF.

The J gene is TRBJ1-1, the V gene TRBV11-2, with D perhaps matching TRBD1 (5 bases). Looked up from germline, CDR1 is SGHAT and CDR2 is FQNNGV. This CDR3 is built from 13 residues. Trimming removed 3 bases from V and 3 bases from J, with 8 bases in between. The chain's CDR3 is CASSFEGDTEAFF. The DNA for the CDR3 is TGTGCCAGCAGCTTCGAAGGGGACACTGAAGCTTTCTTT.